This TCR beta chain was identified in a study of shared clonotypes between healthy human individuals. CD45RO negativity and positive selection for CCR7 defined naive CD8 cells, a population that excluded terminally differentiated effector memory CD45RA+ cells. About this clone: The junction does not match germline at one end; this may be a read error.

CDR1 and CDR2 (germline): LGHNA, YSLEER. This CDR3 has 17 residues. TCRdb's table, derived via immunoSEQ multiplex PCR, lists solely in-frame clones and lacks some. The sample carries about 1,800,000 clones, approximately 95% recorded once. The chain employs TRBV4-3 and TRBJ1-4; TRBD1 is a possible D gene (5 bases). Sequencing was carried out using naive CD8+ T cells sorted from blood. This receptor was obtained from a man aged 18-30 years in good health. The chain's CDR3 is CASSEEGLLATNEKLFF. The CDR3 DNA is TGCGCCAGCAGCGAAGAGGGGCTTCTGGCAACTAATGAAAAACTGTTTTTT.